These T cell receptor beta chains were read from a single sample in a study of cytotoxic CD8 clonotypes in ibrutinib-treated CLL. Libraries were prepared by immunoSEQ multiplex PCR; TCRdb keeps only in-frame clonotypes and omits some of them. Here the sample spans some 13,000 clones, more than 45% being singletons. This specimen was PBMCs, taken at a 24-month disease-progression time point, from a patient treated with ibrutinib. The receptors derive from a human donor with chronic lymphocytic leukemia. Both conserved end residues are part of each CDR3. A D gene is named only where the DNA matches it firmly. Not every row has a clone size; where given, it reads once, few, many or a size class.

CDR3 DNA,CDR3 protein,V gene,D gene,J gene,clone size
TGTGCCAGCAGCCTGCGACAGGGAGGAGCCTACGAGCAGTACTTC,CASSLRQGGAYEQYF,TRBV7-6,.,TRBJ2-7,few
TGTGCCAGCAGCTTGGCCGGGGATTCGACCTACGAGCAGTACTTC,CASSLAGDSTYEQYF,TRBV5-5,.,TRBJ2-7,.
TGTGCCAGCAGCGCGGGGACAAATAATTCACCCCTCCACTTT,CASSAGTNNSPLHF,TRBV5-6,.,TRBJ1-6,.
TGTGCCAGTAGTTCTAGCGGGGGGGCCGTAATCCCCCCCTACAATGAGCAGTTCTTC,CASSSSGGAVIPPYNEQFF,TRBV19,TRBD2,TRBJ2-1,.
TGTGCCACCAGGCCTAATCGGGTAGGACAGGGGGGCTATGGCTACACCTTC,CATRPNRVGQGGYGYTF,TRBV15,TRBD1,TRBJ1-2,.
TGTGCCAGCAGCTATAGGGGGGGGAGCTCCTACGAGCAGTACTTC,CASSYRGGSSYEQYF,TRBV7-6,.,TRBJ2-7,.
TGTGCCAGCAGCTTAGGTGGAGGAGGGGACACTGAAGCTTTCTTT,CASSLGGGGDTEAFF,TRBV7-9,.,TRBJ1-1,.
TGTGCCAGCAGTACCTACTTCACAGTGATGAACACTGAAGCTTTCTTT,CASSTYFTVMNTEAFF,TRBV27,.,TRBJ1-1,.
TGTGCCAGCAGCCTGGGACGGCGGGGGAACTATGGCTACACCTTC,CASSLGRRGNYGYTF,TRBV5-6,.,TRBJ1-2,.
TGCAGCGTTCAGCGGGTCTGGAACACCGGGGAGCTGTTTTTT,CSVQRVWNTGELFF,TRBV29-1,.,TRBJ2-2,.
TGTGCCAGCAGCTTGGAACTCCTCGGCGAGCAGTACTTC,CASSLELLGEQYF,TRBV5-4,.,TRBJ2-7,.
TGTGCCAGCAGGGGCGGGGCGGGGTGGAAGCAGTACTTC,CASRGGAGWKQYF,TRBV27,.,TRBJ2-7,.
TGTGCCAGCAGGGAGGAGAGGGCAAAAGAGACCCAGTACTTC,CASREERAKETQYF,TRBV5-4,.,TRBJ2-5,.
TGTGCCAGCAGCTCCGCTGGCGGGGGGTTGTACGAGCAGTACTTC,CASSSAGGGLYEQYF,TRBV13,TRBD2,TRBJ2-7,many
TGTGCCAGCATATATGGGACAAGGGTTTATAATTCACCCCTCCACTTT,CASIYGTRVYNSPLHF,TRBV9,.,TRBJ1-6,.
TGCGCCAGCAGCCTTACGCGGGCGGCCTCTGCCTACGAGCAGTACTTC,CASSLTRAASAYEQYF,TRBV4-1,.,TRBJ2-7,.
TGTGCCAGCAACCTCCAGGGGAACTATGGCTACACCTTC,CASNLQGNYGYTF,TRBV25-1,.,TRBJ1-2,.
TGTGCCAGCAGACCTCTGACAGGGGGTGGCTACACCTTC,CASRPLTGGGYTF,TRBV27,TRBD1,TRBJ1-2,medium-sized
TGTGCCAGCAGCATTATGGGGGCGGAAGTGGACTATGGCTACACCTTC,CASSIMGAEVDYGYTF,TRBV7-9,.,TRBJ1-2,.
TGTGCCAGTAGTATGACAGGGGGCCGGGTTGGTGGCACTGAAGCTTTCTTT,CASSMTGGRVGGTEAFF,TRBV19,TRBD1,TRBJ1-1,.
TGCAGCGTTGTATCTGGCACCGGGGAGCTGTTTTTT,CSVVSGTGELFF,TRBV29-1,.,TRBJ2-2,.
TGTGCCAGTAGTATAGAGGGCACGGGGGGGGTAGATACGCAGTATTTT,CASSIEGTGGVDTQYF,TRBV19,TRBD2,TRBJ2-3,.
TGTGCCAGCAGCCTAGCGGGGGGGCACAATGAGCAGTTCTTC,CASSLAGGHNEQFF,TRBV7-9,TRBD2,TRBJ2-1,.
TGTGCCAGCAGCTTAGCGTTCTTGGGCAGGGGAAACACTGAAGCTTTCTTT,CASSLAFLGRGNTEAFF,TRBV7-9,.,TRBJ1-1,few
TGTGCCAGTAGTACTGGTCTAGGCAATCGTGAGCAGTTCTTC,CASSTGLGNREQFF,TRBV19,.,TRBJ2-1,.
TGTGCCAGCAGCTGGGCGGGGAATTCCGGGACTAACTATGGCTACACCTTC,CASSWAGNSGTNYGYTF,TRBV7-9,.,TRBJ1-2,.
TGTGCCAGCAGCGCCGACGGGGACTCCTACGAGCAGTACTTC,CASSADGDSYEQYF,TRBV9,.,TRBJ2-7,.
TGCGCCAGCAGTGAGGGACAGAACTATGGCTACACCTTC,CASSEGQNYGYTF,TRBV10-1,.,TRBJ1-2,.
TGTGCCAGCAGCTTGGATCGGGACAGGTACTATGGCTACACCTTC,CASSLDRDRYYGYTF,TRBV7-9,TRBD1,TRBJ1-2,.
TGTGCCAGCAGCTTCGGCACTGAAGCTTTCTTT,CASSFGTEAFF,TRBV5-6,.,TRBJ1-1,.